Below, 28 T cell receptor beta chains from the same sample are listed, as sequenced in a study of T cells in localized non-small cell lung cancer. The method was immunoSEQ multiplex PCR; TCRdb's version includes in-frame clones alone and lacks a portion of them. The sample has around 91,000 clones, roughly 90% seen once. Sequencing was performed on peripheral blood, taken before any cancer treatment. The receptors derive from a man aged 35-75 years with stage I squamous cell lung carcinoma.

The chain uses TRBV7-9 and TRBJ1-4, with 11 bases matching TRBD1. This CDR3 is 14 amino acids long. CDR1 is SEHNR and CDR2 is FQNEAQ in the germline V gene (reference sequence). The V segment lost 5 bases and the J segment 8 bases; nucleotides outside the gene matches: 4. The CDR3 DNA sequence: TGTGCCAGCAGCAGGGACAGGGGGATAGAAAAACTGTTTTTT. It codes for CASSRDRGIEKLFF.

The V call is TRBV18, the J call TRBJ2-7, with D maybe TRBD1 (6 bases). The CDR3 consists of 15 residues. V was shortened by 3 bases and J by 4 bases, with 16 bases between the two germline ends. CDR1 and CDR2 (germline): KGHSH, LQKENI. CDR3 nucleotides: TGTGCCAGCTCACCTGGGGGACAAGGGGCTTACGAGCAGTACTTC. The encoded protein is CASSPGGQGAYEQYF.

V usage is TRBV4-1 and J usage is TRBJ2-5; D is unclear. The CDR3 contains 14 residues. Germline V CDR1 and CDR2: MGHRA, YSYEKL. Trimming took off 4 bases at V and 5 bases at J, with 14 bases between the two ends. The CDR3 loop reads CASSPPPPSETQYF. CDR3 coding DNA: TGCGCCAGCAGCCCGCCCCCTCCCTCCGAGACCCAGTACTTC.

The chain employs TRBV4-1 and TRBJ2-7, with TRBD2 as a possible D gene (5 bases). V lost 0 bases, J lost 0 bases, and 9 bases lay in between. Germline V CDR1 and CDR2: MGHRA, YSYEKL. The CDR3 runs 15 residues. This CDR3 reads CASSQERGISYEQYF. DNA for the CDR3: TGCGCCAGCAGCCAAGAACGGGGTATCTCCTACGAGCAGTACTTC.

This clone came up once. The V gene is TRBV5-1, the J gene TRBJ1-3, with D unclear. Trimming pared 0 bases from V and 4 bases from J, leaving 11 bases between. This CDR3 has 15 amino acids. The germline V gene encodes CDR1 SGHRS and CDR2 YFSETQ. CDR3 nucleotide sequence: TGCGCCAGCAGCTTGGCGGGCGGGTCGGGAAACACCATATATTTT. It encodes CASSLAGGSGNTIYF.

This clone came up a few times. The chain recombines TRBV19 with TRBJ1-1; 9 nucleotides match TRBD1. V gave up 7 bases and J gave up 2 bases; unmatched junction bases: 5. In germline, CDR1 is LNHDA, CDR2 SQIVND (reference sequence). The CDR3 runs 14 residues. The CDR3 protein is CASMDRGQNTEAFF. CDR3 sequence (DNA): TGTGCCAGTATGGACAGGGGCCAAAACACTGAAGCTTTCTTT.

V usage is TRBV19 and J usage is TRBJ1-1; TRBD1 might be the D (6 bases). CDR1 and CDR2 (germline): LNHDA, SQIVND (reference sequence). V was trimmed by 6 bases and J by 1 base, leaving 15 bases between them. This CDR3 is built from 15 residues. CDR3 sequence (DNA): TGTGCCAGTAGGCCAACAGGGAGAAGGAACACTGAAGCTTTCTTT. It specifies CASRPTGRRNTEAFF.

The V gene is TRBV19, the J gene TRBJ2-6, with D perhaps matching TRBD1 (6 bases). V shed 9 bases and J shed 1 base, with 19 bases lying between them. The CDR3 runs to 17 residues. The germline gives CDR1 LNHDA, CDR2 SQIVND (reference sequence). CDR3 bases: TGTGCCAGCGCGGACAGAGCTCTTATATCTGGGGCCAACGTCCTGACTTTC. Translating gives CASADRALISGANVLTF.

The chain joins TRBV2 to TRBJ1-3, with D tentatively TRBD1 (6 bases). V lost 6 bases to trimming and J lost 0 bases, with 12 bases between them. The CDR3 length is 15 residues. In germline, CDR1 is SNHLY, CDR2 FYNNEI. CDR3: CASSTDRLSGNTIYF. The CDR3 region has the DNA TGTGCCAGCAGCACAGACAGGCTCTCTGGAAACACCATATATTTT.

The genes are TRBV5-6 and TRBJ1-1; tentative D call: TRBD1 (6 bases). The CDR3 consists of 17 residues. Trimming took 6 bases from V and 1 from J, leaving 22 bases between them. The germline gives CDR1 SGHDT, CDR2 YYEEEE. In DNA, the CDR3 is TGTGCCAGCACCCGGATCGACAGGACCGTCTCGAACACTGAAGCTTTCTTT. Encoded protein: CASTRIDRTVSNTEAFF.

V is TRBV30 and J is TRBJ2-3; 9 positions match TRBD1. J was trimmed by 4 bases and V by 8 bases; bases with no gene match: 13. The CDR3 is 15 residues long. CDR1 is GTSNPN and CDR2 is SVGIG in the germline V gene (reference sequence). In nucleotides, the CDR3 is TGTGCCCGGGACTTCTCCGGGACAGGGTCAGATACGCAGTATTTT. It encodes CARDFSGTGSDTQYF.

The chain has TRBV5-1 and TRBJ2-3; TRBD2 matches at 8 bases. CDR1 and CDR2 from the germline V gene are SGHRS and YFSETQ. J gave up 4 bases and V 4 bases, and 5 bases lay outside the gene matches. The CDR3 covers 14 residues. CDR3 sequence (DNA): TGCGCCAGCAGCACTGGACTAGCCCCAGATACGCAGTATTTT. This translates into CASSTGLAPDTQYF.

This CDR3 is CASSSKGGREQYF. For the CDR3, the DNA is TGTGCCAGCAGCTCCAAGGGGGGACGCGAGCAGTACTTC. The chain recombines TRBV7-2 with TRBJ2-7; tentatively, D is TRBD1 or TRBD2 (6 bases each). This CDR3 comprises 13 residues. Trimming cost V 4 bases and J 6 bases, with 13 bases left between them. Germline lookup yields CDR1 SGHTA and CDR2 FQGNSA.

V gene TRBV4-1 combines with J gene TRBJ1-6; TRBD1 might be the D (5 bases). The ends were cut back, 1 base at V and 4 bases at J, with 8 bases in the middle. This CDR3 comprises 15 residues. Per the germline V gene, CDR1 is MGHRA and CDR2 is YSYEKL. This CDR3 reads CASSQGTLYNSPLHF. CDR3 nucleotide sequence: TGCGCCAGCAGCCAAGGGACACTTTATAATTCACCCCTCCACTTT.

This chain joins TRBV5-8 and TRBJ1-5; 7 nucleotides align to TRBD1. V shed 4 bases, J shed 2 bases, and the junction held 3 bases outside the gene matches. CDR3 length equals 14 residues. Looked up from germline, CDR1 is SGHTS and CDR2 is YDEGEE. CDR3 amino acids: CASSRGQGNQPQHF. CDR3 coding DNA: TGTGCCAGCAGCCGAGGACAGGGCAATCAGCCCCAGCATTTT.

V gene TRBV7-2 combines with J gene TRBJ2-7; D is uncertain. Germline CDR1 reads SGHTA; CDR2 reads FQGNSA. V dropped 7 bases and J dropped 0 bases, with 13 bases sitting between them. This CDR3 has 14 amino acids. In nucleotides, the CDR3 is TGTGCCAGCACCCCAAGTCGGTACTCCTACGAGCAGTACTTC. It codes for CASTPSRYSYEQYF. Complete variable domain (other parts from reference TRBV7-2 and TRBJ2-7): GAGVSQSPSNKVTEKGKDVELRCDPISGHTALYWYRQSLGQGLEFLIYFQGNSAPDKSGLPSDRFSAERTGGSVSTLTIQRTQQEDSAVYLCASTPSRYSYEQYFGPGTRLTVT.

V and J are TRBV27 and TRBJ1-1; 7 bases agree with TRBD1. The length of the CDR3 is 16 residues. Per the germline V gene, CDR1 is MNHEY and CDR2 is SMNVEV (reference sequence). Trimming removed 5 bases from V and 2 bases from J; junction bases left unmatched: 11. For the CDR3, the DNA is TGTGCCAGCAGTCAAGCCGGGACAGCTATTAACACTGAAGCTTTCTTT. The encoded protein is CASSQAGTAINTEAFF.

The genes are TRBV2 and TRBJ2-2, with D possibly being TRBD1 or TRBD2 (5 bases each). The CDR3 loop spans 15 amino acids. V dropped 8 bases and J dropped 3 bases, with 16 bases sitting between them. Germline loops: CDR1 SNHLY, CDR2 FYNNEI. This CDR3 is CASGGSRSHTGELFF. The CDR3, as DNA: TGTGCCAGCGGGGGAAGTAGGAGTCACACCGGGGAGCTGTTTTTT.

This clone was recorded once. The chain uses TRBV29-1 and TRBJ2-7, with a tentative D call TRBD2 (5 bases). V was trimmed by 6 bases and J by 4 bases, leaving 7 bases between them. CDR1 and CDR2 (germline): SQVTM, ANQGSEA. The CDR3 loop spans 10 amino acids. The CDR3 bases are TGCAGCGTCGGGGAGTACGAGCAGTACTTC. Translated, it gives CSVGEYEQYF.

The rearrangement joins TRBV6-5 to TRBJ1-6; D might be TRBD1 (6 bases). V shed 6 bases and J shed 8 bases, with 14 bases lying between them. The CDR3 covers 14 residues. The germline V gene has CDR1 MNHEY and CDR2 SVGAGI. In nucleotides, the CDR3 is TGTGCCAGCAGCTCCCAATACAGGGATTCACCCCTCCACTTT. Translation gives CASSSQYRDSPLHF.

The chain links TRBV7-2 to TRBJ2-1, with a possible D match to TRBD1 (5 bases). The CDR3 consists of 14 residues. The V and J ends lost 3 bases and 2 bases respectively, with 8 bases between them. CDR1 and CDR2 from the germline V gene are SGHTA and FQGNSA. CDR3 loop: CASSFKTAYNEQFF. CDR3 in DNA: TGTGCCAGCAGCTTTAAGACAGCCTACAATGAGCAGTTCTTC.

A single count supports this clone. The CDR3 DNA reads TGTGCCACCAGCAGAGATAAAGGGATGAACACTGAAGCTTTCTTT. This sequence encodes CATSRDKGMNTEAFF. The V call is TRBV15, the J call TRBJ1-1; D ambiguous. Trimming removed 0 bases at V and 0 bases at J, with 8 bases between. The CDR3 length is 15 residues. The V gene's germline CDR1 is LNHNV and CDR2 YYDKDF (reference sequence).

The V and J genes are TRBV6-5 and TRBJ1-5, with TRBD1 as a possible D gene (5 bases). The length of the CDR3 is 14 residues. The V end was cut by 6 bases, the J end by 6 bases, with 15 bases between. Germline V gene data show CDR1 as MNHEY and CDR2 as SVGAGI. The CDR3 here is CASSLTGGGQPQHF. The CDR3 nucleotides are TGTGCCAGCAGCCTTACAGGAGGCGGTCAGCCCCAGCATTTT.

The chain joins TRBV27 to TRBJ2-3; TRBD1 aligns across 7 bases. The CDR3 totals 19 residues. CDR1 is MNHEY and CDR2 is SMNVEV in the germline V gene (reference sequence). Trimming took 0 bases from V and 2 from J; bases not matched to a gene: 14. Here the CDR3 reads CASSLSPTRRGWNTDTQYF. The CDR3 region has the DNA TGTGCCAGCAGTTTATCCCCCACACGCAGGGGGTGGAACACAGATACGCAGTATTTT.

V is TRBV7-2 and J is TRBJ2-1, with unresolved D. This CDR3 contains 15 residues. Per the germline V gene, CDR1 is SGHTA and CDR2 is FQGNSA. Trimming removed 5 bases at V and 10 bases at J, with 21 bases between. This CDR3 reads CASSPPGTRALEQFF. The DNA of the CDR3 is TGTGCCAGCAGCCCCCCAGGCACCCGAGCTCTAGAGCAGTTCTTC.

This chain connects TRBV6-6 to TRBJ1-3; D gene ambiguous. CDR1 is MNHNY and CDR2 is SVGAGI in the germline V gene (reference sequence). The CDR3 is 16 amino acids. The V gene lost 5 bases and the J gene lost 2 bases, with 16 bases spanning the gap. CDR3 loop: CASSQRPAVAGNTIYF. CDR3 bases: TGTGCCAGCAGTCAGCGGCCCGCGGTCGCTGGAAACACCATATATTTT.

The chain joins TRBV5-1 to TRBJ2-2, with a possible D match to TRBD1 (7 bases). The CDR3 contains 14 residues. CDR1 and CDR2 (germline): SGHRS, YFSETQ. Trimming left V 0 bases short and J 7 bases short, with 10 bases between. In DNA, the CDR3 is TGCGCCAGCAGCTTGGGACAGGGAGGCGGGGAGCTGTTTTTT. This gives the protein CASSLGQGGGELFF.

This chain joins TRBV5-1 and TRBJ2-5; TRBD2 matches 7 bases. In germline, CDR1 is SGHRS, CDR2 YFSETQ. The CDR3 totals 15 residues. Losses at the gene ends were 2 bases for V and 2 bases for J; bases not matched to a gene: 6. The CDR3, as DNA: TGCGCCAGCAGCTTCGCAACTAGCGAACAAGAGACCCAGTACTTC. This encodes CASSFATSEQETQYF.